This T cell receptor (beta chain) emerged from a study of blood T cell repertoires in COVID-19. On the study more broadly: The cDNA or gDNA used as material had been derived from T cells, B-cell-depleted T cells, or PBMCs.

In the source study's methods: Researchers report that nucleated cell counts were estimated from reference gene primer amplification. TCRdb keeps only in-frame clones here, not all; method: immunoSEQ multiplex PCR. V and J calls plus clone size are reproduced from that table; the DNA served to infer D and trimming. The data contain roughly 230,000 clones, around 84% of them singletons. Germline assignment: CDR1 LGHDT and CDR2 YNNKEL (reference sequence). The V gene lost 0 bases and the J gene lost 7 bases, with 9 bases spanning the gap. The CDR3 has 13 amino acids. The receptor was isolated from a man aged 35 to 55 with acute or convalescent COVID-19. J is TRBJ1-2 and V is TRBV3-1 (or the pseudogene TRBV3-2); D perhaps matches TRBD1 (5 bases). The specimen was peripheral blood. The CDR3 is CASSQEQGRGYTF. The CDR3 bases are TGTGCCAGCAGCCAAGAGCAGGGCCGTGGCTACACCTTC.